The present TCR beta chain was sequenced within a study of shared clonotypes between healthy human individuals. Study-wide points: Sampling involved blood alone; tissue repertoires likely differ.

Remarks on this clone: Its antigen is undetermined.

Data came from immunoSEQ multiplex PCR; TCRdb stores just in-frame clones and leaves some out. The repertoire holds approximately 400,000 clones, with 95% to 97% as singletons. The V end was cut by 6 bases, the J end by 5 bases, with 20 bases between. Germline values: CDR1 MNHEY, CDR2 SVGAGI. The CDR3 is 15 residues long. The chain joins TRBV6-5 to TRBJ2-7, with D possibly TRBD2 on 5 matching bases. This receptor was taken from a man aged 30 to 45 in good health. The sample taken for sequencing was memory CD8+ T cells sorted from blood. Subset specified: CD45RO+ cells pooled with CCR7-negative TemRA cells. CDR3 sequence: CASSRSVLVRDEQYF. The CDR3 DNA sequence: TGTGCCAGCAGCCGGAGCGTTTTAGTGAGGGACGAGCAGTACTTC.